A single sample is the source of the 5 T cell receptor beta chains below, sequenced in a study of radiotherapy plus CTLA-4 blockade in lung cancer (dated by TCRdb to between 2017 and 2018). The library relied on the immunoSEQ multiplex PCR assay. Imported from immuneACCESS, the table was reduced by TCRdb to in-frame sequences with V and J called. These copies leave out some clones; in studies compared against another copy, an unresolved V gene accounts for under half, and the cause of the remainder is not known. Present in this sample are about 59,000 clones, under 75% of which were seen just once. The ten most abundant clones make up around 8% of the sample. This specimen was peripheral blood, taken from a patient treated with radiotherapy plus ipilimumab. These receptors were obtained from a human donor with non-small cell lung cancer whose response to radiotherapy plus ipilimumab could not be evaluated.

The rearrangement joins TRBV18 to TRBJ2-5; 12 nucleotides match TRBD2. The last part of the DNA fits TRBJ2-7 better; the J call may be wrong. The CDR3 spans 14 residues. Germline lookup yields CDR1 KGHSH and CDR2 LQKENI. The CDR3 loop reads CASSVTSGRPEQYF. CDR3 sequence (DNA): TGTGCCAGCTCAGTTACTAGCGGGAGGCCCGAGCAGTACTTC.

The chain is built from TRBV6-5 and TRBJ2-7; TRBD1 matches at 7 bases. The J segment lost 2 bases and the V segment lost 6 bases, leaving 10 bases of the junction unmatched. The CDR3 runs to 15 residues. Germline V gives CDR1 MNHEY, CDR2 SVGAGI. The CDR3 nucleotides read TGTGCCAGCAGCGTAGCTTCAACAGGGGCCTACGAGCAGTACTTC. As protein: CASSVASTGAYEQYF.

The gene calls are TRBV7-3 and TRBJ2-7; D gene ambiguous. This CDR3 is built from 15 residues. The germline CDR1 and CDR2 sequences are SGHTA and FQGTGA. V dropped 2 bases and J dropped 6 bases, with 17 bases sitting between them. The CDR3 DNA is TGTGCCAGCAGCTTACAGCCCATTGAGGTCAGCGAGCAGTACTTC. Protein sequence: CASSLQPIEVSEQYF.

The chain links TRBV18 to TRBJ2-1; perhaps TRBD2 as D (5 bases). The V end lost 2 bases, the J end lost 8 bases, and 13 bases lay between the germline ends. Germline values: CDR1 KGHSH, CDR2 LQKENI. This CDR3 spans 14 amino acids. The chain's CDR3 is CASSPGPQRDEQFF. The CDR3 region has the DNA TGTGCCAGCTCACCAGGGCCCCAGAGGGATGAGCAGTTCTTC. Full variable domain (remainder filled in from reference TRBV18 and TRBJ2-1): NAGVMQNPRHLVRRRGQEARLRCSPMKGHSHVYWYRQLPEEGLKFMVYLQKENIIDESGMPKERFSAEFPKEGPSILRIQQVVRGDSAAYFCASSPGPQRDEQFFGPGTRLTVL.

The genes are TRBV2 and TRBJ1-1; 8 bases fit TRBD1. The CDR3 is 14 amino acids. Germline V gene data show CDR1 as SNHLY and CDR2 as FYNNEI. Unmatched junction bases numbered 7, after V lost 6 bases and J lost 4 bases. The DNA for the CDR3 is TGTGCCAGCAGGGACAGGGTGGGTATCACTGAAGCTTTCTTT. This sequence encodes CASRDRVGITEAFF.